This T cell receptor (beta chain) is drawn from a study of preoperative IRX-2 immunotherapy in early breast cancer. This clone occurred once. The treatment was: preoperative locoregional IRX-2 cytokine immunotherapy. Patients received preoperative, locoregional IRX-2 cytokine immunotherapy in a phase Ib study. The V end lost 2 bases, the J end lost 0 bases, and 9 bases lay between the germline ends. The germline V gene has CDR1 GTSNPN and CDR2 SVGIG (reference sequence). There are 14 residues in the CDR3. Sequencing used immunoSEQ multiplex PCR; TCRdb keeps in-frame clones, though not all of them. The sample holds over 25,000 clones, approximately 80% seen once.

This chain links TRBV30 with TRBJ2-3, with D uncertain. The receptor was isolated from a human donor with breast cancer. The sequences come from lymph node tissue, collected after IRX-2 immunotherapy. CDR3 sequence: CAWSQTLSTDTQYF. Written as DNA, the CDR3 is TGTGCCTGGAGTCAAACACTTAGCACAGATACGCAGTATTTT.